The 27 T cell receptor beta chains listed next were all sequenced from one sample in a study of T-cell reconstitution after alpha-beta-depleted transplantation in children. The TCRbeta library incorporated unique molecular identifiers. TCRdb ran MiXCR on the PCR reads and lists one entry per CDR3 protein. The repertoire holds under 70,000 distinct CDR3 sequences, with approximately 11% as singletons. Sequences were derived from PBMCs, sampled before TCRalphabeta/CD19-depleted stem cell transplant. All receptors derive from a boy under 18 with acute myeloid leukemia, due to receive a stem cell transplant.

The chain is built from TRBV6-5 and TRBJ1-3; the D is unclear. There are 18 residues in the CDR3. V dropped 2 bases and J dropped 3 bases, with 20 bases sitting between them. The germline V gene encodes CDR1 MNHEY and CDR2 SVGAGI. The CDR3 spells CASSYVAGGFGSGNTIYF. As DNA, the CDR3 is TGTGCCAGCAGTTACGTGGCAGGAGGGTTCGGCAGTGGAAACACCATATATTTT.

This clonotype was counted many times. Written as DNA, the CDR3 is TGCAGTGCCCCCCCTCGAGCGGGAGTAACAGATACGCAGTATTTT. The encoded protein is CSAPPRAGVTDTQYF. V and J are TRBV20-1 and TRBJ2-3, with 8 bases that match TRBD2. With 6 bases clipped from V and 3 bases from J, the junction kept 11 bases outside the gene matches. The CDR3 runs to 15 residues. Germline assignment: CDR1 DFQATT and CDR2 SNEGSKA (reference sequence).

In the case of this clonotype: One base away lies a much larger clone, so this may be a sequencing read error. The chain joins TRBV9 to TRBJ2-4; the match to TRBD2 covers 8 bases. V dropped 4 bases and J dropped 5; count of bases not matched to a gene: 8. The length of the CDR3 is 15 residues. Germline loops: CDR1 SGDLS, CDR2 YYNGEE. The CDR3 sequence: CASSRGLETENIQYF. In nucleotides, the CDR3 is TGTGCCAGCAGCAGGGGACTAGAGACCGAAAACATTCAGTACTTC.

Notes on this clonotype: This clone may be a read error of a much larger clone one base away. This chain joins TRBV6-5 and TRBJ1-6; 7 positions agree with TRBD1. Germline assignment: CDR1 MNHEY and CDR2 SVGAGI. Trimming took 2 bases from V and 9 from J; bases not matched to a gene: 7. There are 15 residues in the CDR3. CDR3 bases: TGTGCCAGCAGTTACGCGGACAGGAGGACTTCACCCCTCCACTTT. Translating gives CASSYADRRTSPLHF.

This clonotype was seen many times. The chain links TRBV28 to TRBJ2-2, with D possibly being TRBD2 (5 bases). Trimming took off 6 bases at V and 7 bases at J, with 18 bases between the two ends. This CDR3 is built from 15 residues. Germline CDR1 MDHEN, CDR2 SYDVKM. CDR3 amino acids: CASSPFIRGFGELFF. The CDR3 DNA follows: TGTGCCAGCAGCCCGTTTATAAGAGGGTTCGGGGAGCTGTTTTTT.

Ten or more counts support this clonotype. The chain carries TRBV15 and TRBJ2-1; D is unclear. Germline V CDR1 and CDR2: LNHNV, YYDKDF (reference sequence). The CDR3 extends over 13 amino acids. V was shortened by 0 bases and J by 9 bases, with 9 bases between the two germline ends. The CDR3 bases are TGTGCCACCAGCAGAGATCCCGTCAGTGAGCAGTTCTTC. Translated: CATSRDPVSEQFF.

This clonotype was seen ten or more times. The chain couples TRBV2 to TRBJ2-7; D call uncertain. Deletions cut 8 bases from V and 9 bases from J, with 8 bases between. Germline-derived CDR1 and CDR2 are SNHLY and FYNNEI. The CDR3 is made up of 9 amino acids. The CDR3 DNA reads TGTGCCAGCGTCAGTGGGCAGTACGTC. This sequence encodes CASVSGQYV.

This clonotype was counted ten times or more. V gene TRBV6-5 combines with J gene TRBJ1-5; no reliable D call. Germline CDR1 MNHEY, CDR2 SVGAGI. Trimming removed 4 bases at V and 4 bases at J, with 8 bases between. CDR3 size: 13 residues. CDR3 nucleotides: TGTGCCAGCAGTTTCAGCCCTAATCAGCCCCAGCATTTT. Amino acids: CASSFSPNQPQHF.

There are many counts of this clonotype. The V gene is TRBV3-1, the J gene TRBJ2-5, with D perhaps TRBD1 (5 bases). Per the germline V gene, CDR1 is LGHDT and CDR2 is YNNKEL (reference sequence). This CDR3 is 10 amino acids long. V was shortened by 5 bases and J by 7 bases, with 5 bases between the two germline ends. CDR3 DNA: TGTGCCAGCAGCGGGGCGACCCAGTACTTC. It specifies CASSGATQYF.

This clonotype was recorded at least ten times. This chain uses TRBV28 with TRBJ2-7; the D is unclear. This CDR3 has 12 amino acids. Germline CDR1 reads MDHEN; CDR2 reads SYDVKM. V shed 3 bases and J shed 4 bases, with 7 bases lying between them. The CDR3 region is CASSLYQYEQYF. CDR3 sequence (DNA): TGTGCCAGCAGTTTGTACCAATACGAGCAGTACTTC.

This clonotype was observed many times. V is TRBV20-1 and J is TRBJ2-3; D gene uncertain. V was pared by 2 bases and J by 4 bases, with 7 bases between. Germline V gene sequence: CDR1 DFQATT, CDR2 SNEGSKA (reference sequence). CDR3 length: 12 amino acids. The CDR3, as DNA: TGCAGTGCTAGAAAGGGATCAGATACGCAGTATTTT. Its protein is CSARKGSDTQYF.

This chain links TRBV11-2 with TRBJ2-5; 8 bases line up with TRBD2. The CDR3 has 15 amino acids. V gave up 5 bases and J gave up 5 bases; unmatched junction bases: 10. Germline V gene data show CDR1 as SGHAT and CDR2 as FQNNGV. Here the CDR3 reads CASSPRGGLGETQYF. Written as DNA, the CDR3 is TGTGCCAGCAGCCCCCGGGGGGGACTGGGTGAGACCCAGTACTTC.

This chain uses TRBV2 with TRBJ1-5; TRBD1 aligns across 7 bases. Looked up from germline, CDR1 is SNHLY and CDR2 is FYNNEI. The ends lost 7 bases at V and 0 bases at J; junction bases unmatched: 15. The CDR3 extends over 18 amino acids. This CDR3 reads CASNPYRDSAYSNQPQHF. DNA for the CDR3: TGTGCCAGCAACCCCTACCGGGACAGTGCCTATAGCAATCAGCCCCAGCATTTT.

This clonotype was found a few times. The CDR3 region is CASRPQSSNTEAFF. For the CDR3, the DNA is TGTGCCAGCAGACCACAGAGCTCGAACACTGAAGCTTTCTTT. The J gene is TRBJ1-1, the V gene TRBV6-4; the D is unclear. This CDR3 contains 14 residues. Looked up from germline, CDR1 is MRHNA and CDR2 is SNTAGT. Trimming pared 6 bases from V and 1 base from J, leaving 12 bases between.

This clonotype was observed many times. CDR3 amino acids: CASSSGTQPQHF. CDR3 nucleotides: TGTGCCAGCAGTTCAGGGACTCAGCCCCAGCATTTT. This chain joins TRBV6-2 or TRBV6-3 and TRBJ1-5, with D possibly TRBD1 on 5 matching bases. The V end was cut by 4 bases, the J end by 6 bases, with 7 bases between. CDR1 and CDR2 (germline): MNHEY, SVGEGT. The CDR3 consists of 12 residues.

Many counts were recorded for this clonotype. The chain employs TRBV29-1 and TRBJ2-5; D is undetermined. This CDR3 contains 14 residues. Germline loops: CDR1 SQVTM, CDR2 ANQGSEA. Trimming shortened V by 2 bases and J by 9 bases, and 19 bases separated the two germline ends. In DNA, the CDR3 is TGCAGCGTTGAACCCCGGCCGTCCCATGGGGCCCAGTACTTC. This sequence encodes CSVEPRPSHGAQYF.

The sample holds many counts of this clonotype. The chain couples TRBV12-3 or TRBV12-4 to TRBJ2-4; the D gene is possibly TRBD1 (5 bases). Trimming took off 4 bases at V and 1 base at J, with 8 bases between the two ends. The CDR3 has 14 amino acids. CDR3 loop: CASSSGMAKNIQYF. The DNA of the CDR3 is TGTGCCAGCAGTTCAGGGATGGCCAAAAACATTCAGTACTTC.

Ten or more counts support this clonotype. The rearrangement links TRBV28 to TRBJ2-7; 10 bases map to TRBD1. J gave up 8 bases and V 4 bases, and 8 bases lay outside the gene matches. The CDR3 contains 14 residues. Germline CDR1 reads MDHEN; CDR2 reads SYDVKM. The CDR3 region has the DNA TGTGCCAGCAGTTCCGACAGGGGGCGGATAAAGCAGTACTTC. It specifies CASSSDRGRIKQYF.

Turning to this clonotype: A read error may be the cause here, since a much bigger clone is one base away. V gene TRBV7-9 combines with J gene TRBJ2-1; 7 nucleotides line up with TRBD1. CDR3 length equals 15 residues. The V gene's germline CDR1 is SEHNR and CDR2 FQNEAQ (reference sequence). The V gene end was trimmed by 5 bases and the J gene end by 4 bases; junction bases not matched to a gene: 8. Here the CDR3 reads CASSPRDRPYNEQFF. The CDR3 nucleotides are TGTGCCAGCAGCCCTCGGGACAGACCTTACAATGAGCAGTTCTTC.

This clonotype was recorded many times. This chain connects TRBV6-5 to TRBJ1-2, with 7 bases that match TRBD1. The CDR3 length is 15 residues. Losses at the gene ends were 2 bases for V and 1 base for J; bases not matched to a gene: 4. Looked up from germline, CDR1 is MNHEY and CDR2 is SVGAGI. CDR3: CASSYDRALNYGYTF. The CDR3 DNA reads TGTGCCAGCAGTTACGACAGGGCCCTTAACTATGGCTACACCTTC.

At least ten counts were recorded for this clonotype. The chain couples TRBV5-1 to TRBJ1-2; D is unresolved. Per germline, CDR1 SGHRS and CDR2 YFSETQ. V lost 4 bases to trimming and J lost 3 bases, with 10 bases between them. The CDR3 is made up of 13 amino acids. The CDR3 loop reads CASSPGRDYGYTF. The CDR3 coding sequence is TGCGCCAGCAGCCCGGGTAGAGACTATGGCTACACCTTC.

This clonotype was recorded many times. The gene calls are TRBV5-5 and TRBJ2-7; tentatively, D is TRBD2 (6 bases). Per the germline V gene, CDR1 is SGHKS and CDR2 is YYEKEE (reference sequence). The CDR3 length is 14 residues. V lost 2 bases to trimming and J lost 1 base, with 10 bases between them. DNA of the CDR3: TGTGCCAGCAGCTTCTACGGGGGTTCCTACGAGCAGTACTTC. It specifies CASSFYGGSYEQYF. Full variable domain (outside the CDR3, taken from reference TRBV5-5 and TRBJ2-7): DAGVTQSPTHLIKTRGQQVTLRCSPISGHKSVSWYQQVLGQGPQFIFQYYEKEERGRGNFPDRFSARQFPNYSSELNVNALLLGDSALYLCASSFYGGSYEQYFGPGTRLTVT.

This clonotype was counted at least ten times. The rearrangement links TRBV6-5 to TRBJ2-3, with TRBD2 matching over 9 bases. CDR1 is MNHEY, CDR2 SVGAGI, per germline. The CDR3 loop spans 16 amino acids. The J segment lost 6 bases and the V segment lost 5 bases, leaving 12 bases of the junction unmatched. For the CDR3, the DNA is TGTGCCAGCAGTCCCGTGGGCGGGGGGGGCCGCGATACGCAGTATTTT. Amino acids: CASSPVGGGGRDTQYF.

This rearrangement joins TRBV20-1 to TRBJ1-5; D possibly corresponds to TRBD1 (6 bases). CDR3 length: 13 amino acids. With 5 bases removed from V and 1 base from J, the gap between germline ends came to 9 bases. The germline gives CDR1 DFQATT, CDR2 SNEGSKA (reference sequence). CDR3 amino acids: CSAGGASNQPQHF. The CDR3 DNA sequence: TGCAGTGCTGGGGGGGCCAGCAATCAGCCCCAGCATTTT.

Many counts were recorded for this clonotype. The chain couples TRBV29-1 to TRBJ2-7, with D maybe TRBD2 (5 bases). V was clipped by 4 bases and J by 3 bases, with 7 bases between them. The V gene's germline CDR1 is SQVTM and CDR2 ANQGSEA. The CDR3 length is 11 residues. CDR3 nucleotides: TGCAGCGTTGTCCGGGGCTACGAGCAGTACTTC. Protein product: CSVVRGYEQYF.

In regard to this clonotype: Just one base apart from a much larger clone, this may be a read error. The CDR3 here is CASSPTSASETDTHYF. The CDR3, as DNA: TGTGCCAGCAGCCCCACTAGCGCTAGCGAGACAGATACGCACTATTTT. This sequence joins TRBV7-6 and TRBJ2-3; the match to TRBD2 covers 7 bases. The CDR3 is made up of 16 amino acids. The germline V gene has CDR1 SGHVS and CDR2 FNYEAQ.

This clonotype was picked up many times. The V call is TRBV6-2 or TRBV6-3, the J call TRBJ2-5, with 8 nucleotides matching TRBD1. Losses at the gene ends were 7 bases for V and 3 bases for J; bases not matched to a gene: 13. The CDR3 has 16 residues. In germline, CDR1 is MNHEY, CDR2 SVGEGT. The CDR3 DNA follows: TGTGCCAGCAACGCCCGGACAGGGAGAGTAGAAGAGACCCAGTACTTC. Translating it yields CASNARTGRVEETQYF.